This record concerns one T cell receptor beta chain sequence. The PCR had 60 Vbeta and 13 Jbeta primers. Assay used: immunoSEQ multiplex PCR; TCRdb lists only in-frame clones, some missing. Of over 110,000 clones listed, more than 75% are singletons. These data originate in a study of cytomegalovirus exposure and HLA in healthy donors. The CDR3 consists of 16 residues. With 1 base removed from V and 4 bases from J, the gap between germline ends came to 17 bases. In germline, CDR1 is SEHNR, CDR2 FQNEAQ (reference sequence). The chain recombines TRBV7-9 with TRBJ2-7; TRBD1 is a possible D gene (6 bases). The sequenced sample was PBMCs. The source is a woman in her late teens or twenties in good health and CMV-seropositive. CDR3 in DNA: TGTGCCAGCAGCTTAGTAGGGGCTCCCCAGGGGTACGAGCAGTACTTC. Its translation is CASSLVGAPQGYEQYF.